These 26 T cell receptor beta chains share one sample of origin, sequenced in a study of cytomegalovirus exposure and HLA in healthy donors. Libraries were prepared by immunoSEQ multiplex PCR; TCRdb keeps only in-frame clonotypes and omits some of them. The table lists under 150,000 clones, approximately 89% of them singletons. Specimen: PBMCs. The receptors come from a man between 18 and 29 years old in good health and CMV-seronegative.

The chain links TRBV28 to TRBJ1-2; a weak D match, TRBD1 (6 bases). The V gene lost 7 bases and the J gene lost 2 bases, with 14 bases spanning the gap. The length of the CDR3 is 14 residues. Germline loops: CDR1 MDHEN, CDR2 SYDVKM. The CDR3 reads CASTRGGGNYGYTF. CDR3 coding DNA: TGTGCCAGCACTCGGGGAGGGGGGAACTATGGCTACACCTTC.

As DNA, the CDR3 is TGTGCCAGCAGCGTAGGGCCCCGGGACAGTCGCCTTGGCTACACCTTC. It is translated as CASSVGPRDSRLGYTF. This chain joins TRBV9 and TRBJ1-2; TRBD1 matches 7 bases. Looked up from germline, CDR1 is SGDLS and CDR2 is YYNGEE. With V trimmed by 0 bases and J by 7 bases, 12 bases remained unmatched. The CDR3 is 16 amino acids.

The chain joins TRBV5-1 to TRBJ2-4, with D possibly being TRBD1 (6 bases). Deletions cut 4 bases from V and 6 bases from J, with 17 bases between. The CDR3 is 15 residues long. Germline CDR1 is SGHRS and CDR2 is YFSETQ. The CDR3 loop is CASSDATGNGNIQYF. The CDR3 DNA sequence: TGCGCCAGCAGCGACGCTACAGGGAACGGAAACATTCAGTACTTC.

As to this clone: The sample holds other DNA sequences that translate to the same CDR3. The V call is TRBV27, the J call TRBJ1-2, with 8 bases matching TRBD1. The germline V gene has CDR1 MNHEY and CDR2 SMNVEV (reference sequence). This CDR3 has 13 residues. Germline trimming cut 6 bases from V and 3 bases from J; bases unmatched to any gene: 3. The CDR3 DNA sequence: TGTGCCAGCAGCCTGACAGGGGACTATGGCTACACCTTC. Translating it yields CASSLTGDYGYTF.

The genes are TRBV15 and TRBJ2-1; perhaps TRBD2 as D (5 bases). V lost 3 bases to trimming and J lost 8 bases, with 14 bases between them. The CDR3 is 14 amino acids. The germline V gene has CDR1 LNHNV and CDR2 YYDKDF (reference sequence). The CDR3 nucleotides are TGTGCCACCAGCAGGGAGGCTGGTCTCTATGAGCAGTTCTTC. The encoded protein is CATSREAGLYEQFF.

The V call is TRBV7-9, the J call TRBJ2-7; 7 bases map to TRBD1. Germline V lookup: CDR1 SEHNR, CDR2 FQNEAQ (reference sequence). The CDR3 covers 14 residues. The V gene end was trimmed by 2 bases and the J gene end by 4 bases; junction bases not matched to a gene: 5. In nucleotides, the CDR3 is TGTGCCAGCAGCTTATGGGACAGACCTTACGAGCAGTACGTC. This gives the protein CASSLWDRPYEQYV.

The chain links TRBV19 to TRBJ1-5, with D tentatively TRBD1 (5 bases). From germline, CDR1 is LNHDA and CDR2 SQIVND (reference sequence). Trimming removed 3 bases from V and 5 bases from J, with 11 bases in between. The CDR3 totals 14 residues. The CDR3 spells CASSIRDSHQPQHF. The CDR3 DNA is TGTGCCAGTAGTATCCGAGACAGCCATCAGCCCCAGCATTTT.

This sequence joins TRBV6-1 and TRBJ1-5; tentative D call: TRBD1 (6 bases). Germline CDR1 reads MNHNS; CDR2 reads SASEGT. V was trimmed by 2 bases and J by 4 bases, leaving 12 bases between them. The CDR3 contains 15 residues. The CDR3 spells CASSEHRVRNQPQHF. CDR3 in DNA: TGTGCCAGCAGTGAACACAGGGTACGAAATCAGCCCCAGCATTTT.

J is TRBJ1-3 and V is TRBV7-3; D not resolved. The CDR3 is made up of 15 amino acids. Germline V gene lookup returns CDR1 SGHTA and CDR2 FQGTGA. The germline V and J ends were trimmed by 2 bases and 0 bases, with 8 bases remaining between them. Here the CDR3 DNA reads TGTGCCAGCAGCTTATCGGGAGACTCTGGAAACACCATATATTTT. Encoded protein: CASSLSGDSGNTIYF. The full variable domain, its missing parts supplied by reference TRBV7-3 and TRBJ1-3, is GAGVSQTPSNKVTEKGKYVELRCDPISGHTALYWYRQSLGQGPEFLIYFQGTGAADDSGLPNDRFFAVRPEGSVSTLKIQRTERGDSAVYLCASSLSGDSGNTIYFGEGSWLTVV.

This clone was seen just once. The chain is built from TRBV5-5 and TRBJ2-1; the match to TRBD2 covers 14 bases. With 0 bases clipped from V and 6 bases from J, the junction kept 2 bases outside the gene matches. Germline CDR1 reads SGHKS; CDR2 reads YYEKEE (reference sequence). This CDR3 comprises 16 residues. CDR3 region: CASSLGLAGGGNEQFF. The CDR3 coding sequence is TGTGCCAGCAGCTTGGGACTAGCGGGAGGGGGCAATGAGCAGTTCTTC.

The rearrangement links TRBV9 to TRBJ1-1; D perhaps matches TRBD1 (5 bases). The CDR3 is 12 amino acids. Germline V CDR1 and CDR2: SGDLS, YYNGEE. Trimming removed 0 bases at V and 6 bases at J, with 6 bases between. CDR3 protein: CASSVAGAEAFF. The CDR3 DNA follows: TGTGCCAGCAGCGTAGCGGGGGCTGAAGCTTTCTTT.

CDR3 residues: CASSLAVTGNTDTQYF. CDR3 coding DNA: TGCGCCAGCAGCTTGGCCGTGACAGGGAACACAGATACGCAGTATTTT. The chain links TRBV5-1 to TRBJ2-3, with 7 positions matching TRBD1. The germline gives CDR1 SGHRS, CDR2 YFSETQ. V dropped 0 bases and J dropped 2; count of bases not matched to a gene: 6. The CDR3 has 16 residues.

Only one count was recorded for this clone. The chain is built from TRBV7-8 and TRBJ2-7; unclear D gene. V gave up 4 bases and J gave up 4 bases, with 8 bases separating them. Germline lookup yields CDR1 SGHVS and CDR2 FQNEAQ. The length of the CDR3 is 12 residues. The CDR3 bases are TGTGCCAGCAGCTCCCTGAGGTACGAGCAGTACTTC. As protein: CASSSLRYEQYF.

V and J are TRBV11-2 and TRBJ1-5; TRBD1 agrees at 8 bases. CDR1 is SGHAT and CDR2 is FQNNGV in the germline V gene. J lost 3 bases, V lost 4 bases, and 2 bases had no gene match. This CDR3 comprises 14 residues. Here the CDR3 reads CASSSDRVNQPQHF. The CDR3 nucleotides read TGTGCCAGCAGCTCGGACAGGGTCAATCAGCCCCAGCATTTT.

This clone has only a few counts. The CDR3 spells CASSLAERTKEFF. The CDR3 DNA is TGTGCCAGCAGCTTAGCGGAAAGGACTAAAGAGTTCTTC. The chain uses TRBV7-2 and TRBJ2-1; tentative D call: TRBD2 (6 bases). Deletions cut 0 bases from V and 14 bases from J, with 14 bases between. Germline V lookup: CDR1 SGHTA, CDR2 FQGNSA. This CDR3 has 13 residues.

The rearrangement links TRBV7-9 to TRBJ1-1; the match to TRBD1 covers 8 bases. Losses at the gene ends were 5 bases for V and 5 bases for J; bases not matched to a gene: 7. The CDR3 runs 14 residues. Germline CDR1 is SEHNR and CDR2 is FQNEAQ (reference sequence). The CDR3 nucleotides read TGTGCCAGCAGCCCTCACGACAGGGGAACTGAAGCTTTCTTT. It encodes CASSPHDRGTEAFF.

The chain combines TRBV6-5 with TRBJ1-2, with D tentatively TRBD1 (6 bases). The CDR3 extends over 14 amino acids. The V gene lost 6 bases and the J gene lost 1 base, with 12 bases spanning the gap. Germline V gives CDR1 MNHEY, CDR2 SVGAGI. CDR3 sequence: CASRTRQVNYGYTF. CDR3 in DNA: TGTGCCAGCAGAACCCGACAGGTTAACTATGGCTACACCTTC.

This clone appeared a single time. In the same sample, other DNA sequences code for this CDR3. This chain uses TRBV6-5 with TRBJ1-1, with D tentatively TRBD1 (5 bases). The CDR3 is 12 residues long. Germline V lookup: CDR1 MNHEY, CDR2 SVGAGI. Deletions cut 3 bases from V and 5 bases from J, with 7 bases between. Written as DNA, the CDR3 is TGTGCCAGCAGTTATGGGGGGACTGAAGCTTTCTTT. It translates to CASSYGGTEAFF.

In its sample, this clone was seen once. The chain recombines TRBV18 with TRBJ2-3, with 7 bases identical to TRBD2. The CDR3 runs 18 residues. In germline, CDR1 is KGHSH, CDR2 LQKENI. With 3 bases clipped from V and 1 base from J, the junction kept 13 bases outside the gene matches. CDR3 coding DNA: TGTGCCAGCTCACCTAAATACAGCCTAGCGGCTGGCACAGATACGCAGTATTTT. Its protein product is CASSPKYSLAAGTDTQYF.

In DNA form, the CDR3 reads TGTGCCAGCAGCTTAGCCCACTCGGCGAACACCGGGGAGCTGTTTTTT. Translating gives CASSLAHSANTGELFF. The chain links TRBV7-8 to TRBJ2-2; no definite D call. CDR3 length: 16 amino acids. Germline V gene sequence: CDR1 SGHVS, CDR2 FQNEAQ. Trimming shortened V by 0 bases and J by 0 bases, and 8 bases separated the two germline ends.

This rearrangement joins TRBV2 to TRBJ2-5; maybe TRBD1 (5 bases). Trimming took off 6 bases at V and 3 bases at J, with 11 bases between the two ends. CDR3 length equals 13 residues. Germline V CDR1 and CDR2: SNHLY, FYNNEI. The CDR3 nucleotides read TGTGCCAGCAGCCGAGAGACAGAAGAGACCCAGTACTTC. Its translation is CASSRETEETQYF.

The chain recombines TRBV7-2 with TRBJ1-2; D gene unclear. V was trimmed by 7 bases and J by 4 bases, leaving 19 bases between them. The CDR3 is made up of 15 amino acids. Per the germline V gene, CDR1 is SGHTA and CDR2 is FQGNSA. The CDR3 nucleotides read TGTGCCAGCATCCCTAGGTGGGGAGGTTCCTATGGCTACACCTTC. Amino acids: CASIPRWGGSYGYTF.

The chain uses TRBV19 and TRBJ2-5; weak D call: TRBD1 (6 bases). Germline lookup yields CDR1 LNHDA and CDR2 SQIVND (reference sequence). The V end was cut by 5 bases, the J end by 5 bases, with 12 bases between. This CDR3 has 13 amino acids. The CDR3 DNA is TGTGCCAGTAGTGAAGTCAGGGGCGAGACCCAGTACTTC. Encoded protein: CASSEVRGETQYF.

V is TRBV19 and J is TRBJ1-4; D is possibly TRBD1 (6 bases). The CDR3 is 17 amino acids. The germline V and J ends were trimmed by 4 bases and 6 bases, with 21 bases remaining between them. Looked up from germline, CDR1 is LNHDA and CDR2 is SQIVND (reference sequence). CDR3 sequence: CASSSGQQWAADEKLFF. The CDR3 bases are TGTGCCAGTAGTAGCGGACAGCAATGGGCCGCGGATGAAAAACTGTTTTTT.

The chain combines TRBV5-8 with TRBJ2-5; 7 bases are a match to TRBD1. Unmatched junction bases numbered 2, after V lost 3 bases and J lost 3 bases. There are 13 residues in the CDR3. From germline, CDR1 is SGHTS and CDR2 YDEGEE. The CDR3 region is CASSWDSKETQYF. In DNA, the CDR3 is TGTGCCAGCAGCTGGGACAGCAAAGAGACCCAGTACTTC.

CDR3 in amino acids: CAWSVFGRGLARHIQYF. In nucleotides, the CDR3 is TGTGCCTGGAGTGTATTTGGGAGGGGACTAGCTCGGCACATTCAGTACTTC. The chain carries TRBV30 and TRBJ2-4, with 9 bases that match TRBD2. Per the germline V gene, CDR1 is GTSNPN and CDR2 is SVGIG (reference sequence). This CDR3 comprises 17 residues. V was pared by 0 bases and J by 8 bases, with 14 bases of the junction left unmatched.